This TCR beta chain came from a study of OX40 agonist ivuxolimab in advanced cancers. Study overall: People who had prior anti-PD-1, anti-PD-L1 or anti-CTLA-4 therapy could take part, and around 39% had some.

Broader study findings: The study observed clonal expansion of CD4+ and CD8+ blood T cells by week 6 at 0.1 to 3.0 mg/kg.

Libraries were prepared by immunoSEQ multiplex PCR; TCRdb keeps only in-frame clonotypes and omits some of them. The table records around 20,000 clones, about nine tenths of them present only once. The table lists this clone with a count of one. Antigen: not known. This TCR was sampled from an adult with an advanced solid tumor such as melanoma, head and neck, liver or kidney cancer. This specimen consisted of CD4+ or CD8+ T cells sorted from blood, obtained in a trial of the OX40 agonist ivuxolimab.

The CDR3 reads CASSPRTVQLHSPLHF. DNA of the CDR3: TGTGCCAGCTCACCAAGGACAGTGCAGCTTCATTCACCCCTCCACTTT. The chain couples TRBV18 to TRBJ1-6, with D possibly TRBD1 on 6 matching bases. V was trimmed by 2 bases and J by 8 bases, leaving 16 bases between them. The CDR3 contains 16 residues. CDR1 is KGHSH, CDR2 LQKENI, per germline.